What follows are 11 T cell receptor beta chains derived from one specimen sequenced in a study of blood T cell repertoires in COVID-19 (dated by TCRdb to the early 2020s). Library prep was done by the immunoSEQ multiplex PCR assay. TCRdb mirrors the immuneACCESS table, restricted to in-frame sequences. Some clones are absent from its copies; in checked studies, under half trace to an unresolved V gene, and the reason for the others is unknown. Across this sample there are about 100,000 clones, with around four fifths seen only once. The ten largest clonotypes hold around 15% of the sample. Material for sequencing was peripheral blood. The origin of the receptors is a man aged 45-65 years with active or convalescent COVID-19.

This clone showed up just a few times. The chain joins TRBV5-6 to TRBJ1-2; tentative D call: TRBD1 (5 bases). From germline, CDR1 is SGHDT and CDR2 YYEEEE. Trimming pared 1 base from V and 3 bases from J, leaving 10 bases between. CDR3 size: 14 residues. The CDR3 is CASSLSLQDYGYTF. The DNA for the CDR3 is TGTGCCAGCAGCTTGTCATTACAGGACTATGGCTACACCTTC. Looking up the rest from reference TRBV5-6 and TRBJ1-2 gives the full variable domain: DAGVTQSPTHLIKTRGQQVTLRCSPKSGHDTVSWYQQALGQGPQFIFQYYEEEERQRGNFPDRFSGHQFPNYSSELNVNALLLGDSALYLCASSLSLQDYGYTFGSGTRLTVV.

V gene TRBV7-3 combines with J gene TRBJ2-7, with a tentative D call TRBD1 (5 bases). V was shortened by 4 bases and J by 5 bases, with 12 bases between the two germline ends. The germline V gene has CDR1 SGHTA and CDR2 FQGTGA. There are 13 residues in the CDR3. DNA of the CDR3: TGTGCCAGCAGCTCCCCCAGGGCTGACGAGCAGTACTTC. Protein sequence: CASSSPRADEQYF.

This chain links TRBV29-1 with TRBJ2-3; D may be TRBD1 (5 bases). The V gene lost 5 bases and the J gene lost 0 bases, with 9 bases spanning the gap. The germline V gene encodes CDR1 SQVTM and CDR2 ANQGSEA. This CDR3 has 13 residues. The CDR3 spells CSVTGYSTDTQYF. For the CDR3, the DNA is TGCAGCGTTACAGGCTACAGCACAGATACGCAGTATTTT.

V is TRBV15 and J is TRBJ1-2; 7 nucleotides agree with TRBD1. Trimming at V came to 5 bases and at J to 0 bases, leaving 9 bases not matched to a gene. CDR3 length: 16 amino acids. CDR1 LNHNV and CDR2 YYDKDF come from the germline V gene (reference sequence). As DNA, the CDR3 is TGTGCCACCAGCTTTGGGGACAGTCTCGCTAACTATGGCTACACCTTC. It translates to CATSFGDSLANYGYTF. The variable domain in full, with the rest retrieved from reference TRBV15 and TRBJ1-2, is DAMVIQNPRYQVTQFGKPVTLSCSQTLNHNVMYWYQQKSSQAPKLLFHYYDKDFNNEADTPDNFQSRRPNTSFCFLDIRSPGLGDTAMYLCATSFGDSLANYGYTFGSGTRLTVV.

This chain uses TRBV2 with TRBJ1-1, with D possibly being TRBD1 (5 bases). The CDR3 sequence is 14 residues long. Germline loops: CDR1 SNHLY, CDR2 FYNNEI. Trimming left V 7 bases short and J 0 bases short, with 12 bases between. The CDR3: CASIPGTLNTEAFF. The CDR3 DNA follows: TGTGCCAGCATCCCCGGGACTTTGAACACTGAAGCTTTCTTT.

The chain has TRBV5-1 and TRBJ2-2; a possible D gene is TRBD1 (6 bases). The CDR3 sequence is 15 residues long. Per the germline V gene, CDR1 is SGHRS and CDR2 is YFSETQ. Between the trimmed V and J ends, which lost 3 bases and 1 base, there was a span of 10 bases. CDR3 amino acids: CASSSEGGNTGELFF. In nucleotides, the CDR3 is TGCGCCAGCAGCTCGGAAGGGGGGAACACCGGGGAGCTGTTTTTT.

The chain is built from TRBV10-1 and TRBJ2-7; 7 bases are a match to TRBD1. V trimming: 1 base; J trimming: 7 bases; junction bases outside the gene matches: 10. Germline V lookup: CDR1 WNHNN, CDR2 SYGVQD (reference sequence). The length of the CDR3 is 15 residues. CDR3 DNA: TGCGCCAGCAGTGAGTACACAGGGGATTTCAGGGAGCAGTACTTC. The encoded protein is CASSEYTGDFREQYF.

This clone was found a few times. The chain couples TRBV28 to TRBJ1-1, with D hard to call. Germline V gene sequence: CDR1 MDHEN, CDR2 SYDVKM. V was shortened by 4 bases and J by 1 base, with 16 bases between the two germline ends. The CDR3 consists of 16 residues. CDR3 protein: CASSSPQQWANTEAFF. DNA of the CDR3: TGTGCCAGCAGTTCCCCCCAACAATGGGCGAACACTGAAGCTTTCTTT. The entire variable domain, with the rest obtained from reference TRBV28 and TRBJ1-1, is as follows: DVKVTQSSRYLVKRTGEKVFLECVQDMDHENMFWYRQDPGLGLRLIYFSYDVKMKEKGDIPEGYSVSREKKERFSLILESASTNQTSMYLCASSSPQQWANTEAFFGQGTRLTVV.

This clone was picked up one time. The V call is TRBV7-9, the J call TRBJ2-5; the match to TRBD2 covers 7 bases. The germline CDR1 and CDR2 sequences are SEHNR and FQNEAQ (reference sequence). V lost 5 bases and J lost 5; bases outside the gene matches: 17. The length of the CDR3 is 17 residues. CDR3 in amino acids: CASSQGRGTTIGETQYF. CDR3 coding DNA: TGTGCCAGCAGCCAAGGGCGTGGGACTACGATAGGGGAGACCCAGTACTTC.

V usage is TRBV6-5 and J usage is TRBJ2-6; D unresolved. V lost 8 bases and J lost 1, with 12 bases in between. The CDR3 covers 15 residues. The V gene's germline CDR1 is MNHEY and CDR2 SVGAGI. CDR3 nucleotide sequence: TGTGCCAGCTTCGGGTCTGCGTCTGGGGCCAACGTCCTGACTTTC. Translation: CASFGSASGANVLTF.

The V call is TRBV6-5, the J call TRBJ1-4; D gene uncertain. The CDR3 is 13 amino acids. Germline values: CDR1 MNHEY, CDR2 SVGAGI. Between the trimmed V and J ends, which lost 4 bases and 8 bases, there was a span of 11 bases. The CDR3 here is CASSSDIGEKLFF. CDR3 sequence (DNA): TGTGCCAGCAGTTCCGACATAGGAGAAAAACTGTTTTTT.